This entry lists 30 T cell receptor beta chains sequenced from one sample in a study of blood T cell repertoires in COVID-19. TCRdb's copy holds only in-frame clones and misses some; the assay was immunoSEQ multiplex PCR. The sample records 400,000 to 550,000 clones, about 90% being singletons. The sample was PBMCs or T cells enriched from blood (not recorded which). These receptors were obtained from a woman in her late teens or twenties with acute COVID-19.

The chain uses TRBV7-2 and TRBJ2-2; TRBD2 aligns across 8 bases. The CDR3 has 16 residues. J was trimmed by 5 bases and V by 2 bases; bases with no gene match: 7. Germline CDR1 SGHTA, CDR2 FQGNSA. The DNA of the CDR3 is TGTGCCAGCAGCTTAAGGGGACTAGTAGGGACCGGGGAGCTGTTTTTT. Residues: CASSLRGLVGTGELFF. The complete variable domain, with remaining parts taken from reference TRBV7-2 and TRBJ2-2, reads GAGVSQSPSNKVTEKGKDVELRCDPISGHTALYWYRQSLGQGLEFLIYFQGNSAPDKSGLPSDRFSAERTGGSVSTLTIQRTQQEDSAVYLCASSLRGLVGTGELFFGEGSRLTVL.

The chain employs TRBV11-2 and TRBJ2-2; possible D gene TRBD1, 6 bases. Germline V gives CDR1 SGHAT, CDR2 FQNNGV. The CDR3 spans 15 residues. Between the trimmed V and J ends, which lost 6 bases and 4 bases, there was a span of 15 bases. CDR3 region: CASRLPGQLTGELFF. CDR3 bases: TGTGCCAGCAGATTACCGGGACAACTCACCGGGGAGCTGTTTTTT. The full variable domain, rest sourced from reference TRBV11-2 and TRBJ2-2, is EAGVAQSPRYKIIEKRQSVAFWCNPISGHATLYWYQQILGQGPKLLIQFQNNGVVDDSQLPKDRFSAERLKGVDSTLKIQPAKLEDSAVYLCASRLPGQLTGELFFGEGSRLTVL.

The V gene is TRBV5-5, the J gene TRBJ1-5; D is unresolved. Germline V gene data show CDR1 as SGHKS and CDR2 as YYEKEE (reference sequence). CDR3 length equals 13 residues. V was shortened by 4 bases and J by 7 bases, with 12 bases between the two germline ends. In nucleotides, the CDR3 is TGTGCCAGCAGCCAGGAGGACCACCAGCCCCAGCATTTT. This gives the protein CASSQEDHQPQHF.

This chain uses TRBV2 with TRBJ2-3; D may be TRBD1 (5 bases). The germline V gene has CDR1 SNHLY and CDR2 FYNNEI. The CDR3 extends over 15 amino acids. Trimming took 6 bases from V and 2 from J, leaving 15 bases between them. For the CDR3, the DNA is TGTGCCAGCAGCCGACAGAGAGGAATCACAGATACGCAGTATTTT. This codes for CASSRQRGITDTQYF.

CDR3 in DNA: TGTGCCAGCAGCGAACCGGGACTAGAGTACACCGGGGAGCTGTTTTTT. As protein: CASSEPGLEYTGELFF. The rearrangement joins TRBV6-1 to TRBJ2-2; 8 bases are shared with TRBD2. Trimming removed 6 bases from V and 3 bases from J; junction bases left unmatched: 9. The CDR3 length is 16 residues. CDR1 MNHNS and CDR2 SASEGT come from the germline V gene.

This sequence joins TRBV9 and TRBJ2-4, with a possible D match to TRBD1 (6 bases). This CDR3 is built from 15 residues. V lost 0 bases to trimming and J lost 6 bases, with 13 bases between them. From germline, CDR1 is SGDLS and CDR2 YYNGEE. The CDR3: CASSVDLGAGNIQYF. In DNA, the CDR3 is TGTGCCAGCAGCGTAGACCTGGGGGCGGGAAACATTCAGTACTTC.

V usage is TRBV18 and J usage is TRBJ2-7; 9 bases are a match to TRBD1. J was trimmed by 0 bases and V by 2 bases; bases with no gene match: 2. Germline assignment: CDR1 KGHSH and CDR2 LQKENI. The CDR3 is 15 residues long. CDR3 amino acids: CASSPTTGGSYEQYF. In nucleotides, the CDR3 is TGTGCCAGCTCACCAACGACAGGGGGCTCCTACGAGCAGTACTTC.

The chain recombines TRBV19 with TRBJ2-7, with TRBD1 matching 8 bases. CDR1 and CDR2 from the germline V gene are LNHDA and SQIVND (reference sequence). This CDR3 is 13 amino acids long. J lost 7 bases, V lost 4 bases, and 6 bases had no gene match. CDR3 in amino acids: CASSTSTGEEQYF. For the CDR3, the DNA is TGTGCCAGTAGTACATCGACAGGGGAAGAGCAGTACTTC.

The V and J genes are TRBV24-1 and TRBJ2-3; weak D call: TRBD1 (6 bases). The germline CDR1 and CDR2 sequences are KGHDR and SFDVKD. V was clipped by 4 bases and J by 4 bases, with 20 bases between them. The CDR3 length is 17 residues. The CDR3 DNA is TGTGCCACCAGTGAGAGGACAGCCCAAGGGCTTTCAGATACGCAGTATTTT. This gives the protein CATSERTAQGLSDTQYF.

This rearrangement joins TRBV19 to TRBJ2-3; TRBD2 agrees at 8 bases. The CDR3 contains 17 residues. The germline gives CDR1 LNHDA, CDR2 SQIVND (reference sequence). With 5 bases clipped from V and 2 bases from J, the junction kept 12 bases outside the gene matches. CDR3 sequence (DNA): TGTGCCAGTAGTGCCCGCGGGGGGCCTCCGCCCACAGATACGCAGTATTTT. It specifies CASSARGGPPPTDTQYF.

In DNA, the CDR3 is TGTGCCAGCAGCCCACAAACTAGCGGGGGGCTTTTAAGCACAGATACGCAGTATTTT. It specifies CASSPQTSGGLLSTDTQYF. The chain joins TRBV9 to TRBJ2-3, with 12 positions matching TRBD2. V shed 4 bases, J shed 0 bases, and the junction held 12 bases outside the gene matches. There are 19 residues in the CDR3. Germline V gene sequence: CDR1 SGDLS, CDR2 YYNGEE.

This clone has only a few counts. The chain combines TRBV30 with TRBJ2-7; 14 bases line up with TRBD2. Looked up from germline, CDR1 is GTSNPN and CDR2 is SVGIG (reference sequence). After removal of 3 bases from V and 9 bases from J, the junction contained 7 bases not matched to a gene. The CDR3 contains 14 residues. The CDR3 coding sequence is TGTGCCTGGAGGTCAGGGACTAGCGGGAGCGCGCAGTACTTC. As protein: CAWRSGTSGSAQYF.

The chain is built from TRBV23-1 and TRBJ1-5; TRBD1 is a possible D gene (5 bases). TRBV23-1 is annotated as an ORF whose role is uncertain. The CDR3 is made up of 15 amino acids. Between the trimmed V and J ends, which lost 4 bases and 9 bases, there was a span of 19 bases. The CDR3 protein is CASSRSNLVRGPQHF. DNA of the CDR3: TGCGCCAGCAGTCGCAGTAACCTGGTTAGGGGGCCCCAGCATTTT.

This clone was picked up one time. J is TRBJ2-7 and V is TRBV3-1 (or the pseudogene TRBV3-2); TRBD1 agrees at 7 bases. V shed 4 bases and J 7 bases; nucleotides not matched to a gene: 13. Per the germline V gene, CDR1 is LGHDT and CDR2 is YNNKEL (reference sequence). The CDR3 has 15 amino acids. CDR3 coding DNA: TGTGCCAGCAGCCCCAGTCCGGGACAGCACTCAGAGCAGTACTTC. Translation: CASSPSPGQHSEQYF.

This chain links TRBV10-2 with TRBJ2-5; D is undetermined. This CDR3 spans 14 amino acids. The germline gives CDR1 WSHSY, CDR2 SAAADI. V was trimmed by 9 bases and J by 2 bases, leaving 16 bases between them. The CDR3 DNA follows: TGCGCCAGGTATCCCCCCGCGGAACAAGAGACCCAGTACTTC. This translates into CARYPPAEQETQYF.

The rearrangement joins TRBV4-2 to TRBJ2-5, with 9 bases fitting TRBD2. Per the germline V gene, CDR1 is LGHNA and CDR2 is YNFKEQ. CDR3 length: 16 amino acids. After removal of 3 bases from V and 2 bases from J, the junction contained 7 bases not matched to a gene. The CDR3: CASSHSTSGKQETQYF. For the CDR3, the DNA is TGTGCCAGCAGCCACTCGACTAGCGGAAAACAAGAGACCCAGTACTTC.

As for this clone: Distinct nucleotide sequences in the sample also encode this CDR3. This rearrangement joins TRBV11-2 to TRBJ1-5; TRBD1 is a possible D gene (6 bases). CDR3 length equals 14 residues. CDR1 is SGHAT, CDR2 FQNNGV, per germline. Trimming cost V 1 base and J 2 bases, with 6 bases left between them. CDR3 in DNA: TGTGCCAGCAGCTTAGGGACAGGCAATCAGCCCCAGCATTTT. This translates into CASSLGTGNQPQHF.

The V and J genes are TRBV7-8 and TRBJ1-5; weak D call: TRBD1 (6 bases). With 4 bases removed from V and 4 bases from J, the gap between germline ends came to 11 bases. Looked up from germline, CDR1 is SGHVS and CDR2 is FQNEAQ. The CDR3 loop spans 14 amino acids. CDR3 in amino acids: CASSSIQGNQPQHF. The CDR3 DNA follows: TGTGCCAGCAGCTCAATACAGGGTAATCAGCCCCAGCATTTT.

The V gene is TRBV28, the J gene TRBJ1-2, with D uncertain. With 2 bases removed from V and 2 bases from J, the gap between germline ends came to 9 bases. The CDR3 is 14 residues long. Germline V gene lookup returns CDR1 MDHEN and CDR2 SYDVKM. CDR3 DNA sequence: TGTGCCAGCAGTTTAGGAGTGAAGAACTATGGCTACACCTTC. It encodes CASSLGVKNYGYTF.

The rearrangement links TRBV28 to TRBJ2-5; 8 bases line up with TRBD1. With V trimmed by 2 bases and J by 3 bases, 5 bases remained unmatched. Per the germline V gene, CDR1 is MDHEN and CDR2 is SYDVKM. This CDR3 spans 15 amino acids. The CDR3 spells CASSLAGGSKETQYF. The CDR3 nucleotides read TGTGCCAGCAGTTTAGCAGGGGGCTCAAAAGAGACCCAGTACTTC. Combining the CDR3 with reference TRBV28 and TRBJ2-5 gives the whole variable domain DVKVTQSSRYLVKRTGEKVFLECVQDMDHENMFWYRQDPGLGLRLIYFSYDVKMKEKGDIPEGYSVSREKKERFSLILESASTNQTSMYLCASSLAGGSKETQYFGPGTRLLVL.

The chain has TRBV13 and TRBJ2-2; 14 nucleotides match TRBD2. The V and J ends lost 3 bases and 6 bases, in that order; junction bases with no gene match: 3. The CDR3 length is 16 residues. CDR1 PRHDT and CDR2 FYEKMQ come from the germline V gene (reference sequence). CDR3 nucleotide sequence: TGTGCCAGCAGCTTCCCGACTAGCGGGGGGGCCGGGGAGCTGTTTTTT. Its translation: CASSFPTSGGAGELFF.

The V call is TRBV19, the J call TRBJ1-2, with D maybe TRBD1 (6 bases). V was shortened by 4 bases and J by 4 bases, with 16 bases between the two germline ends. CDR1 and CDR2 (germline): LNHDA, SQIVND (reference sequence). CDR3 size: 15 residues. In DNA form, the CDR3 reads TGTGCCAGTAGTACCCCGACAGGCATTCCCTATGGCTACACCTTC. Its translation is CASSTPTGIPYGYTF.

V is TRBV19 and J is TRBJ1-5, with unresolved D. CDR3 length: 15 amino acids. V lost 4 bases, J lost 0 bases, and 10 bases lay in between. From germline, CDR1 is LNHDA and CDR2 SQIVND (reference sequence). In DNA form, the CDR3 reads TGTGCCAGTAGTACCTTCGGGAATAGCAATCAGCCCCAGCATTTT. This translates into CASSTFGNSNQPQHF.

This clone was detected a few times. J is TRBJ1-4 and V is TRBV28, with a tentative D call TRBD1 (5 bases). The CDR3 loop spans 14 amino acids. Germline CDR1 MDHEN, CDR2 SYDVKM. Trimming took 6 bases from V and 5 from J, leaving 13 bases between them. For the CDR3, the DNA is TGTGCCAGCAGCTCCGACAGACTCAATGAAAAACTGTTTTTT. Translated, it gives CASSSDRLNEKLFF.

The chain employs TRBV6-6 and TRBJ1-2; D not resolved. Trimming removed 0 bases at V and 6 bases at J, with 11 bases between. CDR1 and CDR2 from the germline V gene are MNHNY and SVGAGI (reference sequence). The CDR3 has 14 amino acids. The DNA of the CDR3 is TGTGCCAGCAGTTACTCTGACCTCGGGAATGGCTACACCTTC. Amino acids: CASSYSDLGNGYTF.

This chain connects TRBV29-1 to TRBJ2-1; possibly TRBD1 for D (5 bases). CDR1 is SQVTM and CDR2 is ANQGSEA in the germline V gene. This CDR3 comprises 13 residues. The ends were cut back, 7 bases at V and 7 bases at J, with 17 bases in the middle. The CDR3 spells CSALTLGVNEQFF. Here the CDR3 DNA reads TGCAGCGCCTTGACCCTAGGGGTTAATGAGCAGTTCTTC.

The CDR3 sequence is CASSGGQGAHYEQYF. The CDR3 DNA follows: TGTGCCAGCAGCGGCGGACAGGGCGCCCACTACGAGCAGTACTTC. V is TRBV7-9 and J is TRBJ2-7; 8 bases agree with TRBD1. V trimming: 5 bases; J trimming: 3 bases; junction bases outside the gene matches: 9. Germline V gene data show CDR1 as SEHNR and CDR2 as FQNEAQ (reference sequence). CDR3 length: 15 residues.

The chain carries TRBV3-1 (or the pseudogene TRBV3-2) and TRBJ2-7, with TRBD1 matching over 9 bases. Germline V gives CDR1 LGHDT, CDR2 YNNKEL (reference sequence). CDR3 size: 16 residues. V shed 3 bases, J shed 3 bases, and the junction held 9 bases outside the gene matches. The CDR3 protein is CASSQGQGRYFYEQYF. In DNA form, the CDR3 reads TGTGCCAGCAGCCAGGGACAGGGACGATATTTCTACGAGCAGTACTTC.

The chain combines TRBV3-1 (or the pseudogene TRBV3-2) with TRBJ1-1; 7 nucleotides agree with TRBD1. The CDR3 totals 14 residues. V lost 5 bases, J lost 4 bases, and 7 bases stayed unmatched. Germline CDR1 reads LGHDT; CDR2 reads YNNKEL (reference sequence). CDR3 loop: CASSLRQGSTEAFF. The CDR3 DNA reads TGTGCCAGCAGCTTGAGACAGGGAAGCACTGAAGCTTTCTTT.

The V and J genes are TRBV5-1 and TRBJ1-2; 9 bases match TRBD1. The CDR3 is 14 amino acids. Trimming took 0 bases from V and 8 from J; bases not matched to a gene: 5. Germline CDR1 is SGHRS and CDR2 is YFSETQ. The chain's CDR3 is CASSLAWTGEGYTF. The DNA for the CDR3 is TGCGCCAGCAGCTTGGCATGGACAGGGGAGGGCTACACCTTC. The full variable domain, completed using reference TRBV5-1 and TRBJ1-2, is KAGVTQTPRYLIKTRGQQVTLSCSPISGHRSVSWYQQTPGQGLQFLFEYFSETQRNKGNFPGRFSGRQFSNSRSEMNVSTLELGDSALYLCASSLAWTGEGYTFGSGTRLTVV.